Sequencing of this T cell receptor (beta chain) was carried out in a study of control samples from healthy donors and cancer patients. Germline CDR1 and CDR2: MDHEN and SYDVKM. The V gene lost 4 bases and the J gene lost 1 base, with 8 bases spanning the gap. The CDR3 runs 14 residues. Clones were read by immunoSEQ multiplex PCR, and TCRdb kept only the in-frame ones, dropping some. Among 60,000 to 85,000 clones listed, around 94% were seen once. The rearrangement joins TRBV28 to TRBJ1-5; tentative D call: TRBD1 (5 bases). The sequencing input was blood. This TCR derives from a woman in her sixties in good health. In DNA, the CDR3 is TGTGCCAGCAGTTCGGGGGGGAGCAATCAGCCCCAGCATTTT. Its translation: CASSSGGSNQPQHF.